This T cell receptor (beta chain) was profiled in a study of shared T cell receptors in the human thymus. Repertoires were generated with immunoSEQ multiplex PCR, while TCRdb's copy carries only in-frame clones and drops some. This sample has hundreds of thousands of clones; about 87% occur once, and the top ten carry about 0.0094%. V was shortened by 4 bases and J by 1 base, with 14 bases between the two germline ends. The CDR3 spans 15 residues. Germline V gene lookup returns CDR1 SGDLS and CDR2 YYNGEE. These data were likewise used in another study, on human thymus T cells.

This clonotype was obtained from a boy in the first two years of life with a congenital heart defect. V and J are TRBV9 and TRBJ1-1; D call uncertain. Sequencing was performed on thymocytes. CDR3 coding DNA: TGTGCCAGCAGCCCAGCGGGGAGATCGAACACTGAAGCTTTCTTT. Protein sequence: CASSPAGRSNTEAFF.